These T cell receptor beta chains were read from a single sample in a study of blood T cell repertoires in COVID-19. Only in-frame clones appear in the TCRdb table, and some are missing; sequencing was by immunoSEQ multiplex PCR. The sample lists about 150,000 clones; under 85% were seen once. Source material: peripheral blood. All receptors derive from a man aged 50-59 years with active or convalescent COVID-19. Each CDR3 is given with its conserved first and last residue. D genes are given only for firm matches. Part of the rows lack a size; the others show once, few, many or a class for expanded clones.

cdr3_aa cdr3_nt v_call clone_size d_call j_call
CVSSLVAGLDTGELFF TGTGTCAGCAGCTTAGTGGCGGGGTTAGACACCGGGGAGCTGTTTTTT TRBV7-2 once - TRBJ2-2
CASRGGGNNQPQHF TGTGCCAGCAGGGGGGGTGGCAACAATCAGCCCCAGCATTTT TRBV28 - - TRBJ1-5
CAIRRSSSSGFSYNEQFF TGTGCCATCAGACGTAGCTCATCTAGCGGCTTCTCCTACAATGAGCAGTTCTTC TRBV10-3 - TRBD2 TRBJ2-1
CASRNLPGQGNTEAFF TGTGCCAGCAGAAACCTTCCGGGACAGGGAAACACTGAAGCTTTCTTT TRBV27 few TRBD1 TRBJ1-1
CASSPGLAGGGDTQYF TGTGCCAGCAGCCCGGGACTAGCGGGGGGAGGAGATACGCAGTATTTT TRBV5-4 - TRBD2 TRBJ2-3
CASSISQAMNTEAFF TGCGCCAGCAGTATATCACAGGCCATGAACACTGAAGCTTTCTTT TRBV4-1 few - TRBJ1-1
CASSRGLAARSSYNEQFF TGTGCCAGCAGCCGAGGGCTAGCGGCCCGGAGCTCCTACAATGAGCAGTTCTTC TRBV7-9 - TRBD2 TRBJ2-1
CASSEFGQGATEAFF TGCGCCAGCAGTGAGTTTGGACAGGGGGCGACTGAAGCTTTCTTT TRBV10-1 - TRBD1 TRBJ1-1
CASSQEGLAPTGELFF TGTGCCAGCAGCCAAGAAGGGCTAGCCCCCACCGGGGAGCTGTTTTTT TRBV4-2 - - TRBJ2-2
CASSYSQGGTQYF TGTGCCAGCAGTTACTCGCAGGGTGGAACCCAGTACTTC TRBV6-5 - - TRBJ2-5
CASSYRGGNQPQHF TGTGCCAGCAGTTACAGGGGTGGGAATCAGCCCCAGCATTTT TRBV6-5 once - TRBJ1-5
CAISEVEGPMNTEAFF TGTGCCATCAGTGAGGTGGAGGGCCCCATGAACACTGAAGCTTTCTTT TRBV10-3 - - TRBJ1-1
CASRLGTGGAEQYF TGCGCCAGCAGACTTGGGACAGGGGGCGCCGAGCAGTACTTC TRBV10-2 - TRBD1 TRBJ2-7
CASSLAGQAHEQYF TGTGCCAGCAGCTTAGCGGGACAGGCTCACGAGCAGTACTTC TRBV7-2 - TRBD1 TRBJ2-7
CASSLGVNEQFF TGTGCCAGCAGCTTAGGCGTTAATGAGCAGTTCTTC TRBV7-9 few - TRBJ2-1
CASSVAGLGTDTQYF TGTGCCAGCAGCGTAGCGGGACTGGGCACAGATACGCAGTATTTT TRBV9 - - TRBJ2-3
CASSYSYLSSYEQYF TGTGCCAGCAGTTACTCTTACCTATCCTCCTACGAGCAGTACTTC TRBV6-5 - - TRBJ2-7
CASSQEYTFSGNTIYF TGCGCCAGCAGCCAAGAGTACACCTTCTCTGGAAACACCATATATTTT TRBV4-1 - - TRBJ1-3
CATSRGGGTEAFF TGTGCCACCAGCAGAGGGGGGGGCACTGAAGCTTTCTTT TRBV15 - - TRBJ1-1
CASSSGNQPQHF TGTGCCAGCAGTTCCGGTAATCAGCCCCAGCATTTT TRBV6-5 - - TRBJ1-5
CATQTGTYNEQFF TGTGCCACCCAGACAGGGACCTACAATGAGCAGTTCTTC TRBV24-1 - TRBD1 TRBJ2-1
CASSIGTDNEQFF TGTGCCAGTAGTATAGGGACTGACAATGAGCAGTTCTTC TRBV19 - - TRBJ2-1
CASSRPGLAQQYF TGTGCCAGCAGTCGCCCGGGACTAGCGCAGCAGTACTTC TRBV12-3/TRBV12-4 - TRBD2 TRBJ2-7
CASSPPREGGSPLHF TGTGCCAGCAGTCCCCCCCGGGAGGGGGGTTCACCCCTCCACTTT TRBV27 - - TRBJ1-6
CASSLAGRSGETQYF TGTGCCAGCAGCTTGGCGGGGAGATCGGGGGAGACCCAGTACTTC TRBV5-4 - - TRBJ2-5
CASSFLSGNSYEQYF TGTGCCAGCAGCTTTCTTAGCGGGAACTCCTACGAGCAGTACTTC TRBV5-5 - TRBD2 TRBJ2-7
CASTPQVAYNEQFF TGTGCCAGCACCCCCCAGGTGGCCTACAATGAGCAGTTCTTC TRBV6-5 - - TRBJ2-1
CASKQGAYEQYF TGTGCCAGCAAACAGGGGGCCTACGAGCAGTACTTC TRBV28 - TRBD1 TRBJ2-7